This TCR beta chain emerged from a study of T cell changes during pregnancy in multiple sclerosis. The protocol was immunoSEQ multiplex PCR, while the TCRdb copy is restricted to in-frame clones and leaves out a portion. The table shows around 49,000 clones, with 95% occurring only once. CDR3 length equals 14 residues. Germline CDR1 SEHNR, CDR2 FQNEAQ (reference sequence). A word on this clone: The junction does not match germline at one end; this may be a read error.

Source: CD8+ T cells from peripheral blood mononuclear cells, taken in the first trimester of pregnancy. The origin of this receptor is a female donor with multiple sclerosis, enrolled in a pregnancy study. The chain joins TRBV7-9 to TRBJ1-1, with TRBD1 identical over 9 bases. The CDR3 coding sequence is TGTGCCAGCAGCGCCGGGACAGGGAACCCTGAAGCTTTCTTT. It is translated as CASSAGTGNPEAFF.